Sequencing of this T cell receptor (beta chain) was carried out in a study of T cell responses to AZD1222 COVID-19 vaccine. General study points: In all cases, repertoires were sampled only after the peak T cell response.

Per germline, CDR1 SGHVS and CDR2 FNYEAQ. V was pared by 1 base and J by 0 bases, with 13 bases between. The CDR3 runs to 18 residues. Method: immunoSEQ multiplex PCR; TCRdb's copy keeps in-frame clones and lacks some. The sample records some 140,000 clones, 85% to 95% being singletons. In regard to this clone: Its matching antigen is unknown.

This receptor was obtained from an adult in good health. The rearrangement joins TRBV7-6 to TRBJ2-6, with D possibly TRBD1 on 6 matching bases. This specimen consisted of peripheral blood, obtained on day 0 of AZD1222 vaccination. CDR3 nucleotide sequence: TGTGCCAGCAGCTTAGAGGGGGTCGGGCGCTCTGGGGCCAACGTCCTGACTTTC. Translating it yields CASSLEGVGRSGANVLTF.